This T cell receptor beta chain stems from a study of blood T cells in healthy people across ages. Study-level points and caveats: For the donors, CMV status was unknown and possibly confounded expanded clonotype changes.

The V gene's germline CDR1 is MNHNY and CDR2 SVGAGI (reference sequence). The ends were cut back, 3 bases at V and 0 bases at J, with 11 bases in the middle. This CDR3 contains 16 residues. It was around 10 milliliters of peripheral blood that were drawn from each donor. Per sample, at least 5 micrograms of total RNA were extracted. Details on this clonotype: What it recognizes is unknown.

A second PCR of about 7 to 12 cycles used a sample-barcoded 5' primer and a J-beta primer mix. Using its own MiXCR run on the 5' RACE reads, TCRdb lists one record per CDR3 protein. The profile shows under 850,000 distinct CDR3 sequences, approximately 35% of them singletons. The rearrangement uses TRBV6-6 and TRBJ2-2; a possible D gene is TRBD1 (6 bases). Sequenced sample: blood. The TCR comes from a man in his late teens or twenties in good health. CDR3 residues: CASSYYRDTNTGELFF. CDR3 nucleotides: TGTGCCAGCAGTTATTACAGGGACACGAACACCGGGGAGCTGTTTTTT.